The T cell receptor beta chain under discussion was sequenced for a study of Graves' ophthalmopathy and Graves' hyperthyroidism. Study-wide points: Also, most clonotypes expanded in the thyroid above 0.001 frequency appeared in blood.

The authors amplified TCR beta CDR3 regions, and they did so from RNA transcripts for repertoire sequencing. First-round RT-PCR employed HTBI primers, with a second-round multiplex PCR after it. TCRdb independently ran MiXCR on the multiplex PCR reads; one entry per CDR3 protein. The table lists some 350,000 distinct CDR3 sequences, about a sixth of them singletons, with 2.4% in the top ten. Certain patients were not enrolled. These were patients with other autoimmune diseases, uncontrolled infections, pregnancy or lactation. The authors used Ficoll-Paque density gradient centrifugation to separate PBMCs. The input was 7.5 to 10 ml of fresh peripheral blood. In this sample, this clonotype turned up many times. Its antigen is currently unknown. With 6 bases clipped from V and 1 base from J, the junction kept 13 bases outside the gene matches. Germline V CDR1 and CDR2: DFQATT, SNEGSKA (reference sequence). This CDR3 spans 16 amino acids.

The sample consisted of peripheral blood. The chain recombines TRBV20-1 with TRBJ1-2; 8 bases match TRBD1. This TCR derives from an adult woman with stable Graves' hyperthyroidism. CDR3 in amino acids: CSALPQGAAGNYGYTF. CDR3 bases: TGCAGTGCCCTACCCCAGGGGGCCGCCGGTAACTATGGCTACACCTTC.